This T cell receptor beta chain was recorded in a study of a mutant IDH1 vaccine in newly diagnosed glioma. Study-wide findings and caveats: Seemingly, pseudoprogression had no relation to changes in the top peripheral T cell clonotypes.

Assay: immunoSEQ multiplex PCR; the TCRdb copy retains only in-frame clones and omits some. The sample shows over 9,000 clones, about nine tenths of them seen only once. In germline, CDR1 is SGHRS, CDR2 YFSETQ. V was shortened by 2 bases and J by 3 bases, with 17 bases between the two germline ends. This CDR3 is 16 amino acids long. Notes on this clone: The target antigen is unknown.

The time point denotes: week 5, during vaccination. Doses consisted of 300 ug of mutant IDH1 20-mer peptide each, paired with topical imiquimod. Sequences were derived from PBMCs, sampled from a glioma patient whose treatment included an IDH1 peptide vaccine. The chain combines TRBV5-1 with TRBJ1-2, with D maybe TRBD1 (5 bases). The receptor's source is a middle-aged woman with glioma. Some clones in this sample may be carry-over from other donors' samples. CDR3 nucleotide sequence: TGCGCCAGCAGCTTAGGGGCAGCACCTGTAGACTATGGCTACACCTTC. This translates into CASSLGAAPVDYGYTF.